The entry below gives a single T cell receptor beta chain sequence along with its context. This specimen comes from a study of blood T cell repertoires in COVID-19. About the study: The United States, Italy and Spain were the sources of the acute and convalescent COVID-19 samples. Sample material is recorded as cDNA or gDNA derived from T cells, B-cell-depleted T cells, or PBMCs.

The CDR3 totals 13 residues. Germline lookup yields CDR1 LNHDA and CDR2 SQIVND (reference sequence). J gave up 3 bases and V 5 bases, and 3 bases lay outside the gene matches. In the source study's methods: Estimated nucleated cell counts came from reference gene primer amplification. Profiling relied on immunoSEQ multiplex PCR, and the TCRdb table lists in-frame clones only, not all of them. That table gives V, J and clone size, and the DNA gave D and trimming. This sample has about 21,000 clones, with roughly 80% found just once. Sequencing was carried out using peripheral blood. The origin of this receptor is a man between 60 and 75 years old with active COVID-19. The V and J genes are TRBV19 and TRBJ2-7; 8 bases map to TRBD2. CDR3 amino acids: CASSVLAGYEQYF. The CDR3 DNA is TGTGCCAGTAGTGTGCTAGCGGGCTACGAGCAGTACTTC. The whole variable domain, filled in from reference TRBV19 and TRBJ2-7, reads DGGITQSPKYLFRKEGQNVTLSCEQNLNHDAMYWYRQDPGQGLRLIYYSQIVNDFQKGDIAEGYSVSREKKESFPLTVTSAQKNPTAFYLCASSVLAGYEQYFGPGTRLTVT.